The 9 T cell receptor beta chains in this list originate from one sample, sequenced in a study of cytomegalovirus exposure and HLA in healthy donors. PCR employed 60 Vbeta and 13 Jbeta primers. Some clones are missing from TCRdb's copy, which holds only in-frame ones; the method was immunoSEQ multiplex PCR. The table gives 77,000 or so clones; the top ten clones make up 4.6% of it. The sequenced material came from PBMCs. The receptors derive from a man aged 25-45 years in good health and CMV-seronegative.

According to its frequency, this clone is medium-sized (0.01 to 0.1%). CDR3 DNA: TGCGCCAGCAGCCAGTCTGAAACAGGGGGCCTCAATCAGCCCCAGCATTTT. This sequence encodes CASSQSETGGLNQPQHF. The V call is TRBV4-1, the J call TRBJ1-5; 9 bases agree with TRBD1. J gave up 3 bases and V 3 bases, and 9 bases lay outside the gene matches. The CDR3 has 17 amino acids. Germline assignment: CDR1 MGHRA and CDR2 YSYEKL.

In terms of frequency, this clone is medium-sized (0.01 to 0.1%). V is TRBV6-4 and J is TRBJ2-2; the D gene is possibly TRBD2 (5 bases). Trimming shortened V by 2 bases and J by 1 base, and 14 bases separated the two germline ends. This CDR3 contains 17 residues. Per germline, CDR1 MRHNA and CDR2 SNTAGT. CDR3 bases: TGTGCCAGCAGTGACGGGTCGGGATCCGAGAACACCGGGGAGCTGTTTTTT. This gives the protein CASSDGSGSENTGELFF.

The chain carries TRBV7-8 and TRBJ1-2; D remains unclear. The CDR3 covers 16 residues. Deletions cut 3 bases from V and 7 bases from J, with 21 bases between. Germline V CDR1 and CDR2: SGHVS, FQNEAQ. In nucleotides, the CDR3 is TGTGCCAGCAGCTTTGCAGGCCCGAATGAGTTCGCTGGCTACACCTTC. Amino acids: CASSFAGPNEFAGYTF.

The chain has TRBV4-3 and TRBJ2-3; possible D gene TRBD1, 5 bases. Trimming took 1 base from V and 5 from J, leaving 13 bases between them. The CDR3 contains 15 residues. The germline V gene has CDR1 LGHNA and CDR2 YSLEER. CDR3 bases: TGCGCCAGCAGCCAAGGGCCGTACCAGGGAGATACGCAGTATTTT. Translating gives CASSQGPYQGDTQYF.

The chain recombines TRBV6-1 with TRBJ2-7, with 9 bases that match TRBD2. CDR3 length equals 15 residues. The V gene end was trimmed by 0 bases and the J gene end by 2 bases; junction bases not matched to a gene: 2. Germline V gene data show CDR1 as MNHNS and CDR2 as SASEGT. The CDR3 reads CASSEATSGAYEQYF. The CDR3 DNA sequence: TGTGCCAGCAGTGAAGCGACTAGCGGAGCCTACGAGCAGTACTTC.

This chain connects TRBV14 to TRBJ1-4, with a possible D match to TRBD1 (5 bases). V was trimmed by 4 bases and J by 0 bases, leaving 12 bases between them. Per germline, CDR1 SGHDN and CDR2 FVKESK. CDR3 size: 16 residues. Here the CDR3 reads CASSPSLRATNEKLFF. CDR3 in DNA: TGTGCCAGCAGCCCTTCTCTCAGGGCAACTAATGAAAAACTGTTTTTT.

This chain connects TRBV11-2 to TRBJ2-5; no clear D. There are 11 residues in the CDR3. Looked up from germline, CDR1 is SGHAT and CDR2 is FQNNGV. Trimming shortened V by 5 bases and J by 2 bases, and 3 bases separated the two germline ends. CDR3 region: CASSPQETQYF. DNA for the CDR3: TGTGCCAGCAGCCCACAAGAGACCCAGTACTTC.

This rearrangement joins TRBV4-2 to TRBJ2-1; a possible D gene is TRBD1 (5 bases). V shed 1 base and J shed 4 bases, with 20 bases lying between them. Per germline, CDR1 LGHNA and CDR2 YNFKEQ. This CDR3 is built from 18 residues. The CDR3 is CASSQAGISRGAYNEQFF. The CDR3 DNA is TGTGCCAGCAGCCAAGCGGGTATAAGTAGGGGCGCGTACAATGAGCAGTTCTTC.

The chain carries TRBV27 and TRBJ2-5, with 10 bases lining up with TRBD1. Germline V gene sequence: CDR1 MNHEY, CDR2 SMNVEV (reference sequence). V lost 2 bases, J lost 5 bases, and 8 bases stayed unmatched. The CDR3 spans 16 residues. CDR3 protein: CASSLRGTGAKETQYF. The CDR3 DNA sequence: TGTGCCAGCAGTTTACGAGGGACAGGGGCCAAGGAGACCCAGTACTTC.